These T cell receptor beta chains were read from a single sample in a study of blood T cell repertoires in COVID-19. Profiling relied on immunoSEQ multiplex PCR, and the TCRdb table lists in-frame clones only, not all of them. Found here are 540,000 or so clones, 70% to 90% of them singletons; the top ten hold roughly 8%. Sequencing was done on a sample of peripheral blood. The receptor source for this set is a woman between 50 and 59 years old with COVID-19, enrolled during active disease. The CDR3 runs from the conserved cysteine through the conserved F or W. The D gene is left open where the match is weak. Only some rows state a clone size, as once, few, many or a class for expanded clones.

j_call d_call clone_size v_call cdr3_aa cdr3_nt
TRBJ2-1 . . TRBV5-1 CASSGWGGQSYNEQFF TGCGCCAGCAGCGGCTGGGGGGGCCAATCTTACAATGAGCAGTTCTTC
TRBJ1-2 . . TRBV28 CASSLSLSYGYTF TGTGCCAGCAGTTTAAGTCTGAGCTATGGCTACACCTTC
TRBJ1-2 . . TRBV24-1 CATSQGPWYGYTF TGTGCCACCAGTCAGGGGCCTTGGTATGGCTACACCTTC
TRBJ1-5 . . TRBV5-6 CASSYDRNQPQHF TGTGCCAGCAGCTACGACAGGAATCAGCCCCAGCATTTT
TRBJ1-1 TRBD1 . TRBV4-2 CASSQPGQGNTEAFF TGTGCCAGCAGCCAACCGGGACAGGGCAACACTGAAGCTTTCTTT
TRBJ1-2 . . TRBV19 CASSIGAQSNYGYTF TGTGCCAGTAGTATTGGGGCTCAATCTAACTATGGCTACACCTTC
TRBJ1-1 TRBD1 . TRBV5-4 CASSFGTGMNTEAFF TGTGCCAGCAGCTTCGGGACAGGGATGAACACTGAAGCTTTCTTT
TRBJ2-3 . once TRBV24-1 CATSLTSTDTQYF TGTGCCACCAGCCTCACCAGTACAGATACGCAGTATTTT
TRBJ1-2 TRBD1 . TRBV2 CASILQGFAGYGYTF TGTGCCAGCATACTACAGGGGTTCGCCGGCTATGGCTACACCTTC
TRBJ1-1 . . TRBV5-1 CASSLSRGNTEAFF TGCGCCAGCAGCTTGTCCAGGGGCAACACTGAAGCTTTCTTT
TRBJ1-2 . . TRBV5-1 CASSQRTETPLGYTF TGCGCCAGCAGCCAGAGGACAGAGACTCCCCTTGGCTACACCTTC
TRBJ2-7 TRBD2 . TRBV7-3 CASSLYVGLAGSSSYEQYF TGTGCCAGCAGCTTGTACGTAGGACTAGCGGGGTCCAGCTCCTACGAGCAGTACTTC
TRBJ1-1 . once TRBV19 CASSMEFRTEAFF TGTGCCAGTAGTATGGAGTTTAGGACTGAAGCTTTCTTT
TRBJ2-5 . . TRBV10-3 CAMKRNGQETQYF TGTGCCATGAAGAGGAACGGACAAGAGACCCAGTACTTC
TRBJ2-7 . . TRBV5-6 CASSLVLRQGGYEQYF TGTGCCAGCAGCTTGGTCTTGCGGCAGGGAGGTTACGAGCAGTACTTC
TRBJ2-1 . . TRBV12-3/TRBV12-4 CASSLIPGEQFF TGTGCCAGCAGTTTAATTCCGGGTGAGCAGTTCTTC
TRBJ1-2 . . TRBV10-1 CASLPGHKSIYGYTF TGCGCCAGTTTACCGGGACATAAGAGTATCTATGGCTACACCTTC
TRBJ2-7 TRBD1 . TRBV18 CASSPVDRGFSSEQYF TGTGCCAGCTCACCAGTGGACAGGGGGTTCTCTAGCGAGCAGTACTTC
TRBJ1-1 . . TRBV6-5 CASSPQGGHTEAFF TGTGCCAGCAGTCCCCAGGGTGGGCACACTGAAGCTTTCTTT
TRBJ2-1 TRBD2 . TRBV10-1 CASSESQRGWYEQFF TGCGCCAGCAGTGAGTCCCAGCGGGGTTGGTATGAGCAGTTCTTC
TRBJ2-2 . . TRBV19 CASSIGGFTGELFF TGTGCCAGTAGTATTGGGGGCTTCACCGGGGAGCTGTTTTTT
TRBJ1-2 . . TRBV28 CASSSRPRVGYGYTF TGTGCCAGCAGTTCCCGCCCACGGGTCGGCTATGGCTACACCTTC
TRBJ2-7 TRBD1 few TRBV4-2 CASSQEYQGQNYEQYF TGTGCCAGCAGCCAAGAATACCAGGGACAGAACTACGAGCAGTACTTC
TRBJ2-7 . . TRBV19 CASSPWDNEQYF TGTGCCAGCTCACCCTGGGACAACGAGCAGTACTTC
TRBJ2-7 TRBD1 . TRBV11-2 CASSLAGQGGGQYF TGTGCCAGCAGCTTAGCGGGACAGGGGGGCGGGCAGTACTTC
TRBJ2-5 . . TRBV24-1 CATANGYSRGETQYF TGTGCCACCGCGAACGGGTACAGCCGGGGGGAGACCCAGTACTTC
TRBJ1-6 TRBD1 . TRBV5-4 CASSLEGDSYNSPLHF TGTGCCAGCAGCTTGGAAGGGGACAGCTATAATTCACCCCTCCACTTT
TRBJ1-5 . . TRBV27 CASSPRPLSGNQPQHF TGTGCCAGCAGTCCACGTCCCCTCTCGGGCAATCAGCCCCAGCATTTT
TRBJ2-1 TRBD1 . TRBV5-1 CASSLGGQAYNEQFF TGCGCCAGCAGCTTGGGGGGACAGGCCTACAATGAGCAGTTCTTC
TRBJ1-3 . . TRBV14 CASSRQSSGNTIYF TGTGCCAGCAGCCGACAGAGCTCTGGAAACACCATATATTTT
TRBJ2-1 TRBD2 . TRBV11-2 CASQRGQSYNEQFF TGTGCCAGCCAGCGGGGTCAGTCCTACAATGAGCAGTTCTTC
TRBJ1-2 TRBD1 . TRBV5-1 CASSPRQGANYGYTF TGCGCCAGCAGCCCCCGACAGGGGGCAAACTATGGCTACACCTTC
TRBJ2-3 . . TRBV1 CTSSLAGARRTDTQYF TGCACCAGCTCGCTAGCGGGGGCCCGGCGCACAGATACGCAGTATTTT
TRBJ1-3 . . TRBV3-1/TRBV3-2 CASSRSLSSGNTIYF TGTGCCAGCAGCCGATCCCTTAGCTCTGGAAACACCATATATTTT
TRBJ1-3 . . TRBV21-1 CASSISADRGSGNTIYF TGTGCCAGCAGCATAAGTGCGGACAGGGGCTCTGGAAACACCATATATTTT
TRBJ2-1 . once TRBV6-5 CASSEVYNEQFF TGTGCCAGCAGCGAGGTATACAATGAGCAGTTCTTC
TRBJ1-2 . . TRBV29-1 CSVETAGESYTF TGCAGCGTTGAAACGGCAGGGGAGAGCTACACCTTC
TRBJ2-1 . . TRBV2 CASSESAARGGGSYNEQFF TGTGCCAGCAGTGAAAGTGCGGCCAGGGGAGGGGGCTCCTACAATGAGCAGTTCTTC
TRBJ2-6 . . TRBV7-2 CASSFLYSGANVLTF TGTGCCAGCAGCTTTCTGTACTCTGGGGCCAACGTCCTGACTTTC
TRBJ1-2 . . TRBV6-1 CASSETSPNYGYTF TGTGCCAGCAGTGAAACCAGTCCTAACTATGGCTACACCTTC
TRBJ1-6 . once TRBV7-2 CASSTQGVRAYNSPLHF TGTGCCAGCAGCACCCAGGGTGTTAGGGCCTATAATTCACCCCTCCACTTT
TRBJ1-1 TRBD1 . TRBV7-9 CASSLGQGGRNTEAFF TGTGCCAGCAGCCTCGGACAGGGGGGGAGGAACACTGAAGCTTTCTTT
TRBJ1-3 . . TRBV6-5 CASRTGRSGNTIYF TGTGCCAGCAGGACAGGCCGCTCTGGAAACACCATATATTTT
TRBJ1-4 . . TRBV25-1 CASSEVYNEKLFF TGTGCCAGCAGTGAGGTCTACAATGAAAAACTGTTTTTT
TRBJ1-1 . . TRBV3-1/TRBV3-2 CASSQARERAEAFF TGTGCCAGCAGCCAAGCCCGCGAGCGGGCTGAAGCTTTCTTT